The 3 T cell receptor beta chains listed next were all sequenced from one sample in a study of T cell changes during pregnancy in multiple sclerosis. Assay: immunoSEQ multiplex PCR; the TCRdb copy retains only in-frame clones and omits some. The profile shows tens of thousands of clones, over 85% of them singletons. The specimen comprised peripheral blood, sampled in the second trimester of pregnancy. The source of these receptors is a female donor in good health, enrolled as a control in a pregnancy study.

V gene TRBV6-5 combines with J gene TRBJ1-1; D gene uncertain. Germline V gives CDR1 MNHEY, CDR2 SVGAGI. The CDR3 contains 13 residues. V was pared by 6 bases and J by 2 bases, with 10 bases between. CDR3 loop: CASSPTLNTEAFF. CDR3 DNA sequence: TGTGCCAGCAGCCCCACACTAAACACTGAAGCTTTCTTT.

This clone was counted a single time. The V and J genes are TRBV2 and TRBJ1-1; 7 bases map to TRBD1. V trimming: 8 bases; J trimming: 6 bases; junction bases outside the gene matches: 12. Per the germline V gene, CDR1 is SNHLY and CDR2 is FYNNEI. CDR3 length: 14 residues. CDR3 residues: CASSQRRGGSEAFF. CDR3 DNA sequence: TGTGCCAGCTCCCAAAGGAGAGGGGGCTCTGAAGCTTTCTTT.

The CDR3 region has the DNA TGTGCCAGCAGTGACGCCGGGACAGGGAACTATGGCTACACCTTC. Its translation: CASSDAGTGNYGYTF. The gene calls are TRBV25-1 and TRBJ1-2; TRBD1 aligns across 9 bases. Germline CDR1 reads MGHDK; CDR2 reads SYGVNS. The V segment lost 3 bases and the J segment 2 bases; nucleotides outside the gene matches: 4. CDR3 length: 15 residues.